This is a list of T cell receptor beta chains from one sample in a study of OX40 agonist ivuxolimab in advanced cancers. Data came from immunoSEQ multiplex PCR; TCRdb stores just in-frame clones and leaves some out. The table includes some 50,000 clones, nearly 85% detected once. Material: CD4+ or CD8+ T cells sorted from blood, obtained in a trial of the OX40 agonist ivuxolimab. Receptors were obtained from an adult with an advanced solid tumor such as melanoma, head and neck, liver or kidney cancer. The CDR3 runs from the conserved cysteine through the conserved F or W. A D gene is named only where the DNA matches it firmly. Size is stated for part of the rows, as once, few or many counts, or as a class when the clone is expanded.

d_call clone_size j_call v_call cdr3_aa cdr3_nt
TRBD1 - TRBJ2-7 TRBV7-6 CASSFFSLSRDRNTYEQYF TGTGCCAGCAGCTTCTTCTCGCTGTCCCGGGACAGGAACACCTACGAGCAGTACTTC
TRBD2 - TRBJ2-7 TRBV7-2 CASSLSWSGASYEQYF TGTGCCAGCAGCTTATCGTGGAGCGGGGCGAGCTACGAGCAGTACTTC
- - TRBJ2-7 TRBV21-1 CASSTPTGGQGEQYF TGTGCCAGCAGCACCCCGACAGGGGGTCAGGGCGAGCAGTACTTC
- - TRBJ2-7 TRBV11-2 CASSKGPFSYEQYF TGTGCCAGCAGCAAGGGACCCTTTTCCTACGAGCAGTACTTC
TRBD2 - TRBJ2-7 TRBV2 CASRGGFGTSGRNSYEQYF TGTGCCAGCAGAGGGGGGTTTGGGACTAGCGGGAGAAACTCCTACGAGCAGTACTTC
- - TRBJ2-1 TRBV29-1 CSVGQGNYNEQFF TGCAGCGTTGGGCAGGGGAACTACAATGAGCAGTTCTTC
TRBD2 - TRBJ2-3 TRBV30 CAWRGGSGTDTQYF TGTGCCTGGAGAGGCGGGAGTGGGACAGATACGCAGTATTTT
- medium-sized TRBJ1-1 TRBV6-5 CASSFQGSTEAFF TGTGCCAGCAGTTTTCAGGGGAGCACTGAAGCTTTCTTT
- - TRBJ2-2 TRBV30 CAWTGTPTGELFF TGTGCCTGGACCGGGACTCCCACCGGGGAGCTGTTTTTT
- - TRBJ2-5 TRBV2 CASSEEEVAFQYF TGTGCCAGCAGTGAAGAAGAGGTTGCCTTCCAGTACTTC
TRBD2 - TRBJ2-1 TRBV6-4 CASSVTSGGGEQFF TGTGCCAGCAGTGTTACTAGCGGTGGGGGTGAGCAGTTCTTC
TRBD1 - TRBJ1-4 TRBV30 CACRQGTTNEKLFF TGTGCCTGCCGACAGGGGACAACTAATGAAAAACTGTTTTTT
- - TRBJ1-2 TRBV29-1 CSVSTVNYGYTF TGCAGCGTTTCGACAGTTAACTATGGCTACACCTTC
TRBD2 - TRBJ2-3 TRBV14 CASSPGLAGTDTQYF TGTGCCAGCAGCCCGGGACTAGCGGGCACAGATACGCAGTATTTT
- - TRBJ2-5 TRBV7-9 CASSPRLGRGETQYF TGTGCCAGCAGCCCTCGATTAGGCCGGGGAGAGACCCAGTACTTC
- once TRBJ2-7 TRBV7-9 CASSLSSGYYEQYF TGTGCCAGCAGCTTATCCTCAGGGTACTACGAGCAGTACTTC
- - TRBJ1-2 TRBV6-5 CATVWGAGYTF TGTGCCACCGTGTGGGGGGCGGGCTACACCTTC
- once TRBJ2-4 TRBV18 CASSPVERAKNIQYF TGTGCCAGCTCACCAGTGGAGCGGGCCAAAAACATTCAGTACTTC
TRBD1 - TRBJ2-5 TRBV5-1 CASSRISGTGGAETQYF TGCGCCAGCAGCCGGATATCAGGGACAGGGGGCGCGGAGACCCAGTACTTC
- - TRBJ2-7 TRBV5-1 CASSADGTSPPYEQYF TGCGCCAGCAGCGCGGATGGGACTTCGCCTCCCTACGAGCAGTACTTC
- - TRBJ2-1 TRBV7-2 CASREGGPYNEQFF TGTGCCAGCAGAGAGGGCGGGCCGTACAATGAGCAGTTCTTC
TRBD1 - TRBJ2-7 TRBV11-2 CASSSLRDRVGEQYF TGTGCCAGCAGCTCACTCCGGGACAGGGTGGGAGAGCAGTACTTC
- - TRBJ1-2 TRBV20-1 CSASAGHGYTF TGCAGTGCTAGCGCAGGGCATGGCTACACCTTC
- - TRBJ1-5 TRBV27 CASRVRGEGQPQHF TGTGCCAGCAGGGTTAGGGGCGAGGGCCAGCCCCAGCATTTT
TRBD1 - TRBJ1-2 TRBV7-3 CASSPGGSYGYTF TGTGCCAGCAGCCCAGGGGGCAGCTATGGCTACACCTTC
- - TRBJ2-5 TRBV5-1 CASSLAALVGVSETQYF TGCGCCAGCAGCTTGGCCGCTTTGGTGGGGGTTTCAGAGACCCAGTACTTC
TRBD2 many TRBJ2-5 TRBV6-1 CASSEATSGQETQYF TGTGCCAGCAGTGAAGCCACTAGCGGCCAAGAGACCCAGTACTTC
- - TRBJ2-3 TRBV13 CASSLTWTRSTDTQYF TGTGCCAGCAGCCTGACCTGGACCCGATCCACAGATACGCAGTATTTT
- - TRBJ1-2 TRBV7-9 CASSAAPDWGYTF TGTGCCAGCAGCGCCGCCCCCGATTGGGGCTACACCTTC
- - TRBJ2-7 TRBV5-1 CASSPRDIYEQYF TGCGCCAGCAGCCCCCGGGACATCTACGAGCAGTACTTC
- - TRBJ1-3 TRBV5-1 CASSLGPSGSGNTIYF TGCGCCAGCAGCTTGGGACCTAGCGGCTCTGGAAACACCATATATTTT
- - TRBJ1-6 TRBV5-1 CASSLRADRNSPLHF TGCGCCAGCAGCTTGAGGGCAGACAGAAATTCACCCCTCCACTTT
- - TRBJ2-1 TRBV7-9 CASSSAGRGEQFF TGTGCCAGCAGCTCGGCGGGTCGGGGTGAGCAGTTCTTC